A single T cell receptor (beta chain) is shown here with its context. Its antigen is not known. This entry is derived from a study of monozygotic twins with inflammatory bowel disease. Study-level results: IBD patients displayed reduced TCRbeta diversity (inverse Simpson) when set against healthy co-twins.

For each CDR3 protein, TCRdb gives one entry from its re-call of the 5' RACE reads, without DNA. Listed are some 150,000 distinct CDR3 sequences; roughly 2.4% falls within the top ten. Germline V gene lookup returns CDR1 DFQATT and CDR2 SNEGSKA (reference sequence). This CDR3 has 14 amino acids. T cells were not sorted, and total RNA was isolated straight from whole blood. The V call is TRBV20-1, the J call TRBJ2-1; the D call from TCRdb, TRBD2, cannot be confirmed without DNA. The sample comprised blood. The receptor was derived from a human donor with ulcerative colitis or Crohn's disease, or a healthy co-twin of an affected twin (not recorded which). This CDR3 is CSATGLAGYNEQFF.